These 23 T cell receptor beta chains came from one sample sequenced in a study of blood T cells in healthy people across ages. Using a J-beta primer mix together with a sample-barcoded 5' primer, a second PCR was run for 7 to 11 cycles. TCRdb ran MiXCR on the 5' RACE reads and lists one entry per CDR3 protein. The data show about 930,000 distinct CDR3 sequences, about 28% seen once. This sample also appeared in a second study, on T cells of mothers and their children.

Material for sequencing was blood. Every receptor here comes from a middle-aged woman in good health.

This clonotype turned up a few times. The rearrangement links TRBV6-6 to TRBJ2-7, with TRBD1 identical over 7 bases. V shed 6 bases and J 3 bases; nucleotides not matched to a gene: 11. CDR1 MNHNY and CDR2 SVGAGI come from the germline V gene (reference sequence). The CDR3 runs 15 residues. The CDR3 region is CASRPPQGNLYEQYF. In DNA, the CDR3 is TGTGCCAGCAGACCACCACAGGGGAATCTCTACGAGCAGTACTTC.

J is TRBJ2-3 and V is TRBV6-1, with D perhaps matching TRBD2 (6 bases). Germline V gives CDR1 MNHNS, CDR2 SASEGT. V lost 6 bases to trimming and J lost 2 bases, with 9 bases between them. The CDR3 extends over 13 amino acids. The CDR3 sequence is CASRGTYTDTQYF. CDR3 in DNA: TGTGCCAGCAGGGGGACTTACACAGATACGCAGTATTTT.

Many counts were recorded for this clonotype. The chain has TRBV20-1 and TRBJ2-5, with D possibly being TRBD2 (6 bases). Germline assignment: CDR1 DFQATT and CDR2 SNEGSKA (reference sequence). This CDR3 comprises 14 residues. V lost 5 bases to trimming and J lost 1 base, with 14 bases between them. The CDR3 region is CSAQGGLIQETQYF. In DNA form, the CDR3 reads TGCAGTGCTCAAGGAGGGTTGATCCAAGAGACCCAGTACTTC.

This clonotype was observed a handful of times. The gene calls are TRBV20-1 and TRBJ1-1; 7 bases match TRBD1. Germline loops: CDR1 DFQATT, CDR2 SNEGSKA (reference sequence). V shed 3 bases and J 1 base; nucleotides not matched to a gene: 2. There are 13 residues in the CDR3. The CDR3 here is CSARTGKNTEAFF. Written as DNA, the CDR3 is TGCAGTGCTAGGACAGGGAAGAACACTGAAGCTTTCTTT.

Many counts were recorded for this clonotype. CDR3 protein: CASSLGGGGSNQPQHF. The CDR3 DNA reads as TGCGCCAGCAGCTTGGGCGGTGGGGGAAGCAATCAGCCCCAGCATTTT. V usage is TRBV5-1 and J usage is TRBJ1-5, with a weak D call TRBD1 (5 bases). This CDR3 is 16 amino acids long. Germline loops: CDR1 SGHRS, CDR2 YFSETQ. V dropped 0 bases and J dropped 1 base, with 11 bases sitting between them.

The chain is built from TRBV12-5 and TRBJ2-1; 8 bases agree with TRBD1. Germline CDR1 is LGHNT and CDR2 is FRNRAP. J lost 6 bases, V lost 0 bases, and 7 bases had no gene match. This CDR3 comprises 16 residues. CDR3 coding DNA: TGTGCTAGTGGTTTGGTATTGACAGGGGAAACCAATGAGCAGTTCTTC. This gives the protein CASGLVLTGETNEQFF.

The rearrangement joins TRBV2 to TRBJ2-3, with 7 bases that match TRBD2. The ends lost 7 bases at V and 4 bases at J; junction bases unmatched: 5. This CDR3 contains 13 residues. Germline-derived CDR1 and CDR2 are SNHLY and FYNNEI. The CDR3 region has the DNA TGTGCCAGCAAAAGCGGGGTGGCAGATACGCAGTATTTT. It yields the protein CASKSGVADTQYF.

This clonotype occurred many times. This chain uses TRBV12-3 or TRBV12-4 with TRBJ1-6; D gene uncertain. Trimming pared 0 bases from V and 6 bases from J, leaving 9 bases between. This CDR3 contains 15 residues. In DNA, the CDR3 is TGTGCCAGCAGTTTAGCGCGTATAGGTAATTCACCCCTCCACTTT. Translation: CASSLARIGNSPLHF.

On this clonotype: This sequence may be a read error, since a much larger clone differs from it by one base. The chain combines TRBV4-1 with TRBJ2-5; 7 bases agree with TRBD2. The J call may not be correct, given that the DNA end is closer to TRBJ2-1. Germline CDR1 and CDR2: MGHRA and YSYEKL. The length of the CDR3 is 13 residues. The CDR3 reads CASSQVLRETQFF. As DNA, the CDR3 is TGCGCCAGCAGCCAAGTTCTGCGGGAGACCCAGTTCTTC.

This clonotype has ten or more counts. CDR3 protein: CASSQMTGNEKLFF. The CDR3 DNA reads as TGCGCCAGCAGCCAAATGACAGGGAATGAAAAACTGTTTTTT. This chain uses TRBV4-1 with TRBJ1-4; 7 bases align to TRBD1. J was trimmed by 5 bases and V by 2 bases; bases with no gene match: 2. This CDR3 contains 14 residues. Germline loops: CDR1 MGHRA, CDR2 YSYEKL.

The chain uses TRBV29-1 and TRBJ2-1; no firm D call. The CDR3 consists of 13 residues. Trimming removed 2 bases at V and 7 bases at J, with 12 bases between. Per germline, CDR1 SQVTM and CDR2 ANQGSEA. The chain's CDR3 is CSVELVGENEQFF. For the CDR3, the DNA is TGCAGCGTTGAACTCGTAGGAGAGAATGAGCAGTTCTTC.

This clonotype has at least ten counts. This sequence joins TRBV5-5 and TRBJ2-5, with 7 bases identical to TRBD1. The better agreement between TRBJ2-7 and the DNA end casts doubt on the J call. This CDR3 is 14 amino acids long. Germline-derived CDR1 and CDR2 are SGHKS and YYEKEE (reference sequence). The CDR3 region is CASSFQQGYSEQYF. Written as DNA, the CDR3 is TGTGCCAGCAGCTTCCAACAGGGGTATAGCGAGCAGTACTTC.

Concerning this clonotype itself: The junction and the germline gene differ at one end; a read error may be behind it. This chain connects TRBV18 to TRBJ2-1; D is uncertain. CDR3 length: 12 amino acids. Germline values: CDR1 KGHSH, CDR2 LQKENI. CDR3 residues: CANKSSYNERFF. CDR3 in DNA: TGTGCCAACAAGAGCTCCTACAATGAGCGGTTCTTC. The full variable domain, in which reference TRBV18 and TRBJ2-1 provide the parts outside the CDR3, is NAGVMQNPRHLVRRRGQEARLRCSPMKGHSHVYWYRQLPEEGLKFMVYLQKENIIDESGMPKERFSAEFPKEGPSILRIQQVVRGDSAAYFCANKSSYNERFFGPGTRLTVL.

CDR3 in DNA: TGTGCCAGCAGGGTGGGGGAAACGGCCACCGGGGAGCTGTTTTTT. It codes for CASRVGETATGELFF. The chain employs TRBV28 and TRBJ2-2; D tentatively reads TRBD1 or TRBD2 (5 bases each). The CDR3 sequence is 15 residues long. V was trimmed by 6 bases and J by 4 bases, leaving 15 bases between them. The V gene's germline CDR1 is MDHEN and CDR2 SYDVKM.

This clonotype was recorded a few times. The chain combines TRBV29-1 with TRBJ2-3, with D unresolved. This CDR3 has 13 residues. Trimming removed 3 bases from V and 1 base from J, with 8 bases in between. Germline-derived CDR1 and CDR2 are SQVTM and ANQGSEA. Here the CDR3 DNA reads TGCAGCGTTGATCTTCCGGGCACAGATACGCAGTATTTT. Translation: CSVDLPGTDTQYF.

This clonotype came up once. Given a much more abundant clone one base away, this may be a read error. The rearrangement uses TRBV29-1 and TRBJ2-7; TRBD1 agrees at 7 bases. The end of the DNA fits TRBJ2-1 better, so the J call may be wrong. The length of the CDR3 is 18 residues. CDR1 and CDR2 from the germline V gene are SQVTM and ANQGSEA. The CDR3 is CSVEVSPFDRESSYEQFF. CDR3 coding DNA: TGCAGCGTTGAAGTTTCCCCCTTCGACAGGGAGAGCTCCTACGAGCAGTTCTTC.

The genes are TRBV7-2 and TRBJ2-7; D perhaps matches TRBD2 (6 bases). The CDR3 spans 15 residues. CDR1 and CDR2 from the germline V gene are SGHTA and FQGNSA. Trimming shortened V by 1 base and J by 2 bases, and 12 bases separated the two germline ends. DNA of the CDR3: TGTGCCAGCAGCTTAGGCTCGCGGGGACCCTACGAGCAGTACTTC. It encodes CASSLGSRGPYEQYF.

This clonotype was observed many times. The chain has TRBV6-6 and TRBJ1-4; D call uncertain. The CDR3 is made up of 14 amino acids. The germline V gene encodes CDR1 MNHNY and CDR2 SVGAGI (reference sequence). Trimming pared 4 bases from V and 0 bases from J, leaving 6 bases between. CDR3: CASSWAATNEKLFF. As DNA, the CDR3 is TGTGCCAGCAGTTGGGCGGCAACTAATGAAAAACTGTTTTTT.

The genes are TRBV7-2 and TRBJ2-1, with 13 bases that match TRBD2. Germline CDR1 SGHTA, CDR2 FQGNSA. Germline trimming cut 0 bases from V and 9 bases from J; bases unmatched to any gene: 11. The CDR3 runs 18 residues. The CDR3 DNA follows: TGTGCCAGCAGCTTAGCCCACACACTAGCGGGAGGGCCGATTGAGCAGTTCTTC. Translated: CASSLAHTLAGGPIEQFF. Full variable domain (outside the CDR3, taken from reference TRBV7-2 and TRBJ2-1): GAGVSQSPSNKVTEKGKDVELRCDPISGHTALYWYRQSLGQGLEFLIYFQGNSAPDKSGLPSDRFSAERTGGSVSTLTIQRTQQEDSAVYLCASSLAHTLAGGPIEQFFGPGTRLTVL.

The rearrangement uses TRBV30 and TRBJ2-1, with D perhaps matching TRBD1 or TRBD2 (6 bases each). Germline V gives CDR1 GTSNPN, CDR2 SVGIG (reference sequence). The CDR3 spans 12 residues. With 0 bases removed from V and 8 bases from J, the gap between germline ends came to 8 bases. The CDR3 loop reads CAWSVRGDEQFF. The CDR3 nucleotides are TGTGCCTGGAGTGTAAGGGGGGATGAGCAGTTCTTC.

Worth noting for this clonotype: Mismatch with germline at one junction end may stem from a read error. V usage is TRBV5-1 and J usage is TRBJ2-1, with 11 nucleotides matching TRBD2. The CDR3 covers 17 residues. The germline CDR1 and CDR2 sequences are SGHRS and YFSETQ. CDR3 coding DNA: TGCGCCAGCAGCTTGGCTAGCGGGGGGAGCTCCTACAATGAGGAGTTCTTC. Its translation: CASSLASGGSSYNEEFF. The whole variable domain, remainder taken from reference TRBV5-1 and TRBJ2-1, is KAGVTQTPRYLIKTRGQQVTLSCSPISGHRSVSWYQQTPGQGLQFLFEYFSETQRNKGNFPGRFSGRQFSNSRSEMNVSTLELGDSALYLCASSLASGGSSYNEEFFGPGTRLTVL.

Ten or more counts support this clonotype. This chain uses TRBV24-1 with TRBJ1-1, with D tentatively TRBD1 (5 bases). The V gene lost 1 base and the J gene lost 5 bases, with 7 bases spanning the gap. Germline CDR1 is KGHDR and CDR2 is SFDVKD. The CDR3 covers 13 residues. The CDR3 loop reads CATSDFGATEAFF. The CDR3 DNA reads as TGTGCCACCAGTGATTTCGGGGCTACTGAAGCTTTCTTT.

This clonotype was detected ten times or more. V usage is TRBV7-2 and J usage is TRBJ2-7, with D possibly being TRBD1 (6 bases). Germline values: CDR1 SGHTA, CDR2 FQGNSA. The CDR3 has 14 residues. The ends were cut back, 6 bases at V and 3 bases at J, with 15 bases in the middle. The CDR3 DNA reads TGTGCCAGCAGGAATCCGGGACAACTCTACGAGCAGTACTTC. Its protein is CASRNPGQLYEQYF.